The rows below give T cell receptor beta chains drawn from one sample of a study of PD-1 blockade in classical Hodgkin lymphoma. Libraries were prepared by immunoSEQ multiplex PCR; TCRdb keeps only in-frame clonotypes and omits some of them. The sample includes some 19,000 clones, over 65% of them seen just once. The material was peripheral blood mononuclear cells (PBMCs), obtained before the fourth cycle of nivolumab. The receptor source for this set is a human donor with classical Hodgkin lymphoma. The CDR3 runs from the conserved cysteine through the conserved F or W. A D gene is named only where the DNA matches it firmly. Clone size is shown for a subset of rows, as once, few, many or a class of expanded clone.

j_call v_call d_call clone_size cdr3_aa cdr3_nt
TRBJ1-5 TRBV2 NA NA CASSARGTRNQPQHF TGTGCCAGCAGTGCTAGGGGGACGCGCAATCAGCCCCAGCATTTT
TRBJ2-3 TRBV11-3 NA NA CASSLDVAEYTDTQYF TGTGCCAGCAGCTTAGATGTAGCGGAGTACACAGATACGCAGTATTTT
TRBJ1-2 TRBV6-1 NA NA CASSVTDYGYTF TGTGCCAGCAGTGTGACGGACTATGGCTACACCTTC
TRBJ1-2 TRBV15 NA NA CATGLTGDGYTF TGTGCCACCGGACTAACAGGTGATGGCTACACCTTC
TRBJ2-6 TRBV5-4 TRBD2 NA CASSLIGGGTGANVLTF TGTGCCAGCAGCTTGATTGGGGGGGGAACCGGGGCCAACGTCCTGACTTTC
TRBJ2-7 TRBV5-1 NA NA CASSLEGTANYEQYF TGCGCCAGCAGCTTGGAGGGGACGGCGAACTACGAGCAGTACTTC
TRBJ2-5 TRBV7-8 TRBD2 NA CASSSRLAGGSETQYF TGTGCCAGCAGCTCCCGACTAGCGGGAGGGTCTGAGACCCAGTACTTC
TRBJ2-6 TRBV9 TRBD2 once CASSVLAGASGANVLTF TGTGCCAGCAGCGTACTAGCGGGAGCCTCTGGGGCCAACGTCCTGACTTTC
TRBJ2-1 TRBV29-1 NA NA CSVEAQVGDEQFF TGCAGCGTTGAAGCCCAAGTGGGGGATGAGCAGTTCTTC
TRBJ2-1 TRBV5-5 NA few CASSLVGNSYNEQFF TGTGCCAGCAGCTTGGTCGGGAACTCCTACAATGAGCAGTTCTTC
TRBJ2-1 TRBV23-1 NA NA CASSPPTEETHEQFF TGCGCCAGCAGTCCCCCAACGGAGGAAACACATGAGCAGTTCTTC
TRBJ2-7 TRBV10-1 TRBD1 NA CASSESGTGDLFYEQYF TGCGCCAGCAGTGAGTCTGGGACAGGGGACCTTTTCTACGAGCAGTACTTC
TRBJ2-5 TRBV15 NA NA CATSRPGQGSPEYF TGTGCCACCAGCAGACCTGGGCAGGGGTCGCCGGAGTACTTC
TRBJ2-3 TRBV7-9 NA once CASSQDSTDTQYF TGTGCCAGCAGCCAGGACAGCACAGATACGCAGTATTTT
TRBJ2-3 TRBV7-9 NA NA CASSFLLASSTDTQYF TGTGCCAGCAGCTTTCTTCTAGCGTCTAGCACAGATACGCAGTATTTT
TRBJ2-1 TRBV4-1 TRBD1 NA CASSRTGETWPLYNEQFF TGCGCCAGCAGCCGGACAGGGGAAACGTGGCCCCTGTACAATGAGCAGTTCTTC
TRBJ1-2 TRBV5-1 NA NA CASSSVSWTDYGYTF TGCGCCAGCAGCTCCGTGTCCTGGACCGACTATGGCTACACCTTC
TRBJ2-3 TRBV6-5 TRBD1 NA CASRDRGRDTDTQYF TGTGCCAGCAGGGACAGGGGGCGTGACACAGATACGCAGTATTTT